These 22 T cell receptor beta chains share one sample of origin, sequenced in a study of OX40 agonist ivuxolimab in advanced cancers. Sequencing was performed with immunoSEQ multiplex PCR; in TCRdb, only in-frame clones are kept and a portion is missing. The sample consists of around 47,000 clones, around three quarters of them appearing once. The sequences come from CD4+ or CD8+ T cells sorted from blood, collected in a trial of the OX40 agonist ivuxolimab. The receptor source for this set is an adult with an advanced solid tumor such as melanoma, head and neck, liver or kidney cancer.

V and J are TRBV6-4 and TRBJ2-7; 9 positions agree with TRBD1. The V segment lost 6 bases and the J segment 6 bases; nucleotides outside the gene matches: 12. The CDR3 covers 15 residues. Germline V gene sequence: CDR1 MRHNA, CDR2 SNTAGT. This CDR3 reads CASSAGTGLRSEQYF. DNA of the CDR3: TGTGCCAGCAGCGCCGGGACAGGGTTAAGGAGCGAGCAGTACTTC.

A single count supports this clone. The V gene is TRBV19, the J gene TRBJ2-1, with D tentatively TRBD2 (5 bases). Deletions cut 7 bases from V and 1 base from J, with 20 bases between. There are 17 residues in the CDR3. Germline CDR1 LNHDA, CDR2 SQIVND (reference sequence). The CDR3 DNA reads TGTGCCAGTATGCCCGGGAAGGGATTACAATCCTACAATGAGCAGTTCTTC. Residues: CASMPGKGLQSYNEQFF.

This clone has more than one count but fewer than ten. The rearrangement links TRBV18 to TRBJ1-1; no reliable D call. Per germline, CDR1 KGHSH and CDR2 LQKENI. V shed 9 bases and J shed 6 bases, with 17 bases lying between them. The CDR3 has 13 residues. The CDR3 DNA is TGTGCCAGTCGACCCGGCGGCGCCGCTGAAGCTTTCTTT. The encoded protein is CASRPGGAAEAFF.

The J gene is TRBJ2-3, the V gene TRBV27, with D perhaps TRBD1 (5 bases). With 3 bases removed from V and 4 bases from J, the gap between germline ends came to 8 bases. Germline CDR1 MNHEY, CDR2 SMNVEV (reference sequence). The CDR3 spans 13 residues. CDR3 amino acids: CASSFREADTQYF. The CDR3 DNA reads as TGTGCCAGCAGTTTCAGGGAAGCAGATACGCAGTATTTT.

The chain carries TRBV19 and TRBJ1-1, with no clear D. V lost 7 bases and J 3 bases, leaving 21 bases between the germline ends. CDR1 LNHDA and CDR2 SQIVND come from the germline V gene (reference sequence). There are 16 residues in the CDR3. The CDR3 region is CASTPGHGTIDTEAFF. CDR3 sequence (DNA): TGTGCCAGTACCCCGGGCCACGGAACAATTGACACTGAAGCTTTCTTT.

The chain links TRBV10-1 to TRBJ1-2; D uncertain. The V and J ends lost 6 bases and 0 bases respectively, with 23 bases between them. From germline, CDR1 is WNHNN and CDR2 SYGVQD (reference sequence). This CDR3 comprises 18 residues. CDR3 amino acids: CASRSCPFRTPANYGYTF. The CDR3 bases are TGCGCCAGCAGATCTTGCCCTTTTCGAACCCCCGCTAACTATGGCTACACCTTC.

V and J are TRBV27 and TRBJ1-1; possibly TRBD1 for D (6 bases). The CDR3 sequence is 13 residues long. Looked up from germline, CDR1 is MNHEY and CDR2 is SMNVEV (reference sequence). With 6 bases removed from V and 1 base from J, the gap between germline ends came to 9 bases. DNA of the CDR3: TGTGCCAGCAGGCCACAGGGGAACACTGAAGCTTTCTTT. This codes for CASRPQGNTEAFF.

The chain combines TRBV18 with TRBJ1-1; D remains ambiguous. Trimming stripped 6 bases from V and 3 bases from J, with 11 bases between. CDR1 and CDR2 from the germline V gene are KGHSH and LQKENI. The CDR3 consists of 13 residues. The CDR3: CASSLREDTEAFF. CDR3 DNA sequence: TGTGCCAGCTCTCTACGGGAGGACACTGAAGCTTTCTTT. The whole variable domain, remainder taken from reference TRBV18 and TRBJ1-1, is NAGVMQNPRHLVRRRGQEARLRCSPMKGHSHVYWYRQLPEEGLKFMVYLQKENIIDESGMPKERFSAEFPKEGPSILRIQQVVRGDSAAYFCASSLREDTEAFFGQGTRLTVV.

The chain uses TRBV11-3 and TRBJ2-7; TRBD1 matches at 12 bases. V gave up 2 bases and J gave up 4 bases; unmatched junction bases: 3. The length of the CDR3 is 15 residues. The germline gives CDR1 SGHNT, CDR2 YENEEA. The CDR3 nucleotides are TGTGCCAGCAGCTTACCGGGACAGGGGGCTTACGAGCAGTACTTC. Its translation is CASSLPGQGAYEQYF.

The rearrangement links TRBV28 to TRBJ1-5; D remains ambiguous. The CDR3 has 11 amino acids. The V end lost 6 bases, the J end lost 4 bases, and 4 bases lay between the germline ends. The germline gives CDR1 MDHEN, CDR2 SYDVKM. CDR3 DNA sequence: TGTGCCAGCAGCCTTAATCAGCCCCAGCATTTT. Protein product: CASSLNQPQHF.

The V call is TRBV6-5, the J call TRBJ2-7; no reliable D call. The CDR3 runs to 12 residues. Germline CDR1 is MNHEY and CDR2 is SVGAGI. V gave up 6 bases and J gave up 2 bases, with 8 bases separating them. Here the CDR3 reads CASSGLTYEQYF. The CDR3 DNA reads TGTGCCAGCAGCGGGTTGACCTACGAGCAGTACTTC.

This chain connects TRBV18 to TRBJ2-2; TRBD1 matches at 11 bases. Germline values: CDR1 KGHSH, CDR2 LQKENI. The ends lost 3 bases at V and 7 bases at J; junction bases unmatched: 7. The CDR3 length is 16 residues. CDR3 nucleotides: TGTGCCAGCTCACCTCGAGGACAGGGGGCCATCGGGGAGCTGTTTTTT. It codes for CASSPRGQGAIGELFF.

This clone came up once. This chain joins TRBV4-3 and TRBJ2-3, with D unclear. Deletions cut 1 base from V and 2 bases from J, with 7 bases between. The germline V gene has CDR1 LGHNA and CDR2 YSLEER. The CDR3 is 14 residues long. CDR3 DNA: TGCGCCAGCAGCCAAGTTCCGATCACAGATACGCAGTATTTT. The encoded protein is CASSQVPITDTQYF.

This rearrangement joins TRBV7-2 to TRBJ2-2, with D hard to call. The germline V and J ends were trimmed by 2 bases and 3 bases, with 7 bases remaining between them. The germline V gene encodes CDR1 SGHTA and CDR2 FQGNSA. The CDR3 is made up of 14 amino acids. CDR3 sequence: CASSLIRYTGELFF. CDR3 bases: TGTGCCAGCAGCTTAATTAGATACACCGGGGAGCTGTTTTTT. The variable domain in full, with the rest retrieved from reference TRBV7-2 and TRBJ2-2, is GAGVSQSPSNKVTEKGKDVELRCDPISGHTALYWYRQSLGQGLEFLIYFQGNSAPDKSGLPSDRFSAERTGGSVSTLTIQRTQQEDSAVYLCASSLIRYTGELFFGEGSRLTVL.

In nucleotides, the CDR3 is TGTGCCAGCAGCCCCCGAGCGGGAGGCAGGGAGACCCAGTACTTC. Its translation is CASSPRAGGRETQYF. V gene TRBV11-3 combines with J gene TRBJ2-5; TRBD2 matches at 9 bases. This CDR3 is 15 amino acids long. V shed 5 bases and J 5 bases; nucleotides not matched to a gene: 9. CDR1 SGHNT and CDR2 YENEEA come from the germline V gene.

The chain couples TRBV11-2 to TRBJ2-3, with D perhaps TRBD1 (5 bases). This CDR3 has 15 residues. Trimming shortened V by 2 bases and J by 6 bases, and 15 bases separated the two germline ends. Germline V gives CDR1 SGHAT, CDR2 FQNNGV. CDR3 nucleotides: TGTGCCAGCAGCTTATGGGGCAGGGTTGAGGATACGCAGTATTTT. Amino acid sequence: CASSLWGRVEDTQYF.

The chain couples TRBV7-2 to TRBJ1-4, with 8 bases identical to TRBD1. CDR1 and CDR2 from the germline V gene are SGHTA and FQGNSA. The ends lost 4 bases at V and 3 bases at J; junction bases unmatched: 4. The CDR3 sequence is 15 residues long. Here the CDR3 reads CASSSRTGSNEKLFF. The CDR3 region has the DNA TGTGCCAGCAGCTCCCGGACAGGGTCTAATGAAAAACTGTTTTTT.

The chain joins TRBV28 to TRBJ1-2, with 7 bases identical to TRBD1. Losses at the gene ends were 6 bases for V and 3 bases for J; bases not matched to a gene: 4. The germline gives CDR1 MDHEN, CDR2 SYDVKM. The CDR3 sequence is 13 residues long. The CDR3 bases are TGTGCCAGCAGCCCTGGGACAGACTATGGCTACACCTTC. This codes for CASSPGTDYGYTF.

The V and J genes are TRBV4-1 and TRBJ2-2; the D gene is possibly TRBD2 (5 bases). The CDR3 length is 17 residues. The germline V and J ends were trimmed by 0 bases and 0 bases, with 11 bases remaining between them. Germline lookup yields CDR1 MGHRA and CDR2 YSYEKL. CDR3 loop: CASSQEEGSANTGELFF. CDR3 DNA sequence: TGCGCCAGCAGCCAAGAAGAAGGGAGCGCGAACACCGGGGAGCTGTTTTTT.

The gene calls are TRBV5-4 and TRBJ1-2; TRBD1 might be the D (5 bases). V lost 4 bases and J lost 5, with 12 bases in between. Germline V gene sequence: CDR1 SGHNT, CDR2 YYREEE (reference sequence). CDR3 length: 13 residues. CDR3 protein: CASSNQGTYGYTF. CDR3 sequence (DNA): TGTGCCAGCAGCAACCAGGGTACATATGGCTACACCTTC.

The chain joins TRBV21-1 to TRBJ2-3; the table's D gene call, TRBD2, was not cross checked with the DNA. TRBV21-1 is described as a pseudogene. This CDR3 has 12 residues. CDR3 coding DNA: TGTGCCAGCAGCACAAGAGAACATACGCAGTATTTT. Its translation is CASSTREHTQYF.

The chain employs TRBV7-2 and TRBJ2-2; D perhaps matches TRBD1 (6 bases). Germline loops: CDR1 SGHTA, CDR2 FQGNSA. With 7 bases removed from V and 0 bases from J, the gap between germline ends came to 12 bases. The CDR3 runs to 15 residues. DNA of the CDR3: TGTGCCAGCATCCAACAGGGAACGAACACCGGGGAGCTGTTTTTT. Protein product: CASIQQGTNTGELFF.